This T cell receptor (beta chain) was captured by sequencing in a study of blood T cell repertoires in COVID-19. Study-wide context: Sources were T cells, B-cell-depleted T cells, or PBMCs; the material itself was cDNA or gDNA.

Germline V gives CDR1 SGDLS, CDR2 YYNGEE. This CDR3 contains 12 residues. V shed 0 bases and J shed 10 bases, with 8 bases lying between them. TCRdb's copy holds only in-frame clones and misses some; the assay was immunoSEQ multiplex PCR. Among roughly 71,000 clones listed, 80% to 85% were seen once. Sequenced sample: peripheral blood. The sequence came from a middle-aged man with active COVID-19. The chain employs TRBV9 and TRBJ2-1; D is unclear. CDR3: CASSVVSEEQFF. CDR3 DNA sequence: TGTGCCAGCAGCGTAGTCAGCGAGGAGCAGTTCTTC.